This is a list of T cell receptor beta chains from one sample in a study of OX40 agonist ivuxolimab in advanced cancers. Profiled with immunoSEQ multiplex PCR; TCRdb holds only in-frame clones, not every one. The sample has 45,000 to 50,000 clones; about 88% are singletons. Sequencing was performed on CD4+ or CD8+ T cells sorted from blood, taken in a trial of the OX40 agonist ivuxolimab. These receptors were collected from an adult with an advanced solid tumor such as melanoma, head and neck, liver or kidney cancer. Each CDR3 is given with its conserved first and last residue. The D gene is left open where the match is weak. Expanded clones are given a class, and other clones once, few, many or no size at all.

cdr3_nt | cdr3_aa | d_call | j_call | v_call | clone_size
TGTGCCAGCTCACCAGGGACAGGGGGCATCTACGAGCAGTACTTC | CASSPGTGGIYEQYF | TRBD1 | TRBJ2-7 | TRBV18 | once
TGTGCCAGCACCCTGACCGGGACTAGCGCCGAGACCCAGTACTTC | CASTLTGTSAETQYF | TRBD2 | TRBJ2-5 | TRBV7-9 | .
TGTGCCAGCAGCTTAGGAGGAACAGGATACGAGCAGTACTTC | CASSLGGTGYEQYF | . | TRBJ2-7 | TRBV7-9 | .
TGTGCCAGCAGCTTAGCCCTGACAGGGACGGCCAAAAACATTCAGTACTTC | CASSLALTGTAKNIQYF | TRBD1 | TRBJ2-4 | TRBV7-2 | .
TGTGCCGGCAGTCGGAACAGGGGCGCCTATGGCTACACCTTC | CAGSRNRGAYGYTF | TRBD1 | TRBJ1-2 | TRBV6-5 | .
TGTGCCAGCAGCATGTTAGGGTATAGCGGGACGAAGACCTCCTACGAGCAGTACTTC | CASSMLGYSGTKTSYEQYF | TRBD2 | TRBJ2-7 | TRBV7-9 | .
TGCGCCAGCAGCCGAGGACAGGGGAGCACAGATACGCAGTATTTT | CASSRGQGSTDTQYF | TRBD1 | TRBJ2-3 | TRBV4-1 | .
TGTGCCAGCAGCCCCTGGACAGGGGGCAGGTCTGGGGCCAACGTCCTGACTTTC | CASSPWTGGRSGANVLTF | TRBD1 | TRBJ2-6 | TRBV14 | .
TGTGCCACCAGCAGAGAGAGACAGGCAGTGAACACTGAAGCTTTCTTT | CATSRERQAVNTEAFF | . | TRBJ1-1 | TRBV15 | .
TGTGCCAGCAGTGAGGGGCTAGCTGGCACAGATACGCAGTATTTT | CASSEGLAGTDTQYF | . | TRBJ2-3 | TRBV25-1 | few
TGTGCCAGCAGCTTGGACAGCCTTAACTATGGCTACACCTTC | CASSLDSLNYGYTF | . | TRBJ1-2 | TRBV5-4 | .
TGTGCCAGCGTTTACGGTCAAATCCGGGAACAGGGGAATAGCACAGATACGCAGTATTTT | CASVYGQIREQGNSTDTQYF | . | TRBJ2-3 | TRBV21-1 | .